These 32 T cell receptor beta chains were all obtained from the same sample, sequenced in a study of blood T cell repertoires in COVID-19. The method was immunoSEQ multiplex PCR; TCRdb's version includes in-frame clones alone and lacks a portion of them. The sample comprises roughly 200,000 clones, around 80% of which are singletons, and approximately 6.9% rests with the top ten. The sequenced material came from peripheral blood. The origin of the receptors is a man in his 60s with acute or convalescent COVID-19.

Of note for this clone: The junction departs from the called germline gene at one end, perhaps through a read error. V is TRBV20-1 and J is TRBJ1-4, with 8 bases lining up with TRBD1. The CDR3 consists of 11 residues. Germline CDR1 is DFQATT and CDR2 is SNEGSKA (reference sequence). This CDR3 reads CSAQQGESSHF. The DNA for the CDR3 is TGCAGTGCGCAACAGGGGGAGAGCAGCCATTTT.

This rearrangement joins TRBV14 to TRBJ1-3, with a tentative D call TRBD1 (5 bases). Looked up from germline, CDR1 is SGHDN and CDR2 is FVKESK. Trimming took 1 base from V and 5 from J, leaving 15 bases between them. CDR3 size: 16 residues. The CDR3 nucleotides are TGTGCCAGCAGCCAAGGACACGACAGAAGGCGAAACACCATATATTTT. Protein product: CASSQGHDRRRNTIYF.

The J gene is TRBJ1-2, the V gene TRBV7-8; D remains unclear. From germline, CDR1 is SGHVS and CDR2 FQNEAQ. The CDR3 has 15 amino acids. V shed 1 base and J shed 4 bases, with 13 bases lying between them. The CDR3 DNA follows: TGTGCCAGCAGCTTAGACAGAAACCTGCGCTATGGCTACACCTTC. Translated: CASSLDRNLRYGYTF.

In this sample, this clone turned up a few times. The chain combines TRBV7-3 with TRBJ1-2; TRBD1 might be the D (5 bases). The CDR3 consists of 15 residues. The V and J ends lost 5 bases and 4 bases respectively, with 17 bases between them. Germline V gene lookup returns CDR1 SGHTA and CDR2 FQGTGA. As DNA, the CDR3 is TGTGCCAGCAGCCCCTTTAGGGGAGCGGGCTATGGCTACACCTTC. Translated, it gives CASSPFRGAGYGYTF.

The CDR3 coding sequence is TGTGCCAGCAGCTCCGGGACAGCGAACACCATATATTTT. Protein sequence: CASSSGTANTIYF. The chain couples TRBV5-5 to TRBJ1-3; TRBD1 matches at 7 bases. CDR3 length equals 13 residues. With 3 bases clipped from V and 7 bases from J, the junction kept 4 bases outside the gene matches. The germline CDR1 and CDR2 sequences are SGHKS and YYEKEE (reference sequence).

This clone was counted a few times. The rearrangement joins TRBV4-3 to TRBJ2-1; D might be TRBD2 (5 bases). CDR1 and CDR2 from the germline V gene are LGHNA and YSLEER. This CDR3 contains 13 residues. Trimming took off 5 bases at V and 4 bases at J, with 9 bases between the two ends. The chain's CDR3 is CASSFGSYNEQFF. CDR3 nucleotide sequence: TGCGCCAGCAGCTTTGGGAGTTACAATGAGCAGTTCTTC.

The V gene is TRBV4-1, the J gene TRBJ2-1; 7 nucleotides align to TRBD2. CDR1 MGHRA and CDR2 YSYEKL come from the germline V gene. V shed 2 bases and J 9 bases; nucleotides not matched to a gene: 4. There are 13 residues in the CDR3. The DNA of the CDR3 is TGCGCCAGCAGCCAAAAAGCGGGGTCTGAGCAGTTCTTC. Its protein product is CASSQKAGSEQFF.

This chain connects TRBV5-1 to TRBJ2-1, with TRBD2 matching 8 bases. Trimming cost V 4 bases and J 4 bases; bases outside gene matches: 25. This CDR3 contains 21 residues. Looked up from germline, CDR1 is SGHRS and CDR2 is YFSETQ. The CDR3 here is CASSLTTPGLGRAHGYNEQFF. DNA for the CDR3: TGCGCCAGCAGCCTGACCACCCCGGGACTAGGAAGGGCACACGGATACAATGAGCAGTTCTTC.

The chain has TRBV6-4 and TRBJ1-2, with 8 bases lining up with TRBD1. This CDR3 contains 14 residues. Germline-derived CDR1 and CDR2 are MRHNA and SNTAGT. J gave up 3 bases and V 7 bases, and 7 bases lay outside the gene matches. In DNA form, the CDR3 reads TGTGCCAGCACCCGGACAGGGCCTTACTATGGCTACACCTTC. It is translated as CASTRTGPYYGYTF.

The gene calls are TRBV13 and TRBJ1-5; D gene uncertain. There are 12 residues in the CDR3. The V end lost 5 bases, the J end lost 6 bases, and 8 bases lay between the germline ends. The V gene's germline CDR1 is PRHDT and CDR2 FYEKMQ (reference sequence). CDR3 sequence reads: CASSREGQPQHF. In DNA, the CDR3 is TGTGCCAGCAGCCGCGAGGGTCAGCCCCAGCATTTT.

The rearrangement uses TRBV11-1 and TRBJ2-1, with D possibly matching TRBD2 (5 bases). CDR3 length: 16 amino acids. The germline V and J ends were trimmed by 4 bases and 0 bases, with 13 bases remaining between them. CDR1 SGHAT and CDR2 FQDESV come from the germline V gene (reference sequence). This CDR3 is CASSSDEGSSYNEQFF. For the CDR3, the DNA is TGTGCCAGCAGCTCCGACGAAGGGAGCTCCTACAATGAGCAGTTCTTC.

V usage is TRBV9 and J usage is TRBJ1-4, with TRBD1 identical over 11 bases. Looked up from germline, CDR1 is SGDLS and CDR2 is YYNGEE. There are 17 residues in the CDR3. The V segment lost 3 bases and the J segment 5 bases; nucleotides outside the gene matches: 9. The DNA for the CDR3 is TGTGCCAGCAGCGCCGGGACAGGGGGGTTTATCAATGAAAAACTGTTTTTT. It encodes CASSAGTGGFINEKLFF. The full variable domain, completed using reference TRBV9 and TRBJ1-4, is DSGVTQTPKHLITATGQRVTLRCSPRSGDLSVYWYQQSLDQGLQFLIQYYNGEERAKGNILERFSAQQFPDLHSELNLSSLELGDSALYFCASSAGTGGFINEKLFFGSGTQLSVL.

The rearrangement joins TRBV30 to TRBJ1-5; 9 bases line up with TRBD1. V was clipped by 3 bases and J by 1 base; unmatched bases: 4. This CDR3 has 15 amino acids. In germline, CDR1 is GTSNPN, CDR2 SVGIG (reference sequence). The CDR3 DNA reads as TGTGCCTGGAGCCACAGGGGGCCCAGCAATCAGCCCCAGCATTTT. Encoded protein: CAWSHRGPSNQPQHF.

The sample holds one count of this clone. A read error may account for a junction end that differs from germline. The chain is built from TRBV29-1 and TRBJ2-5, with TRBD1 identical over 9 bases. Germline loops: CDR1 SQVTM, CDR2 ANQGSEA. The CDR3 runs to 14 residues. CDR3 nucleotide sequence: TGCAGCGTACTATTAGGACAGGGGAGAGAGATCCAGTACTTC. Residues: CSVLLGQGREIQYF.

This clone has only a few counts. The chain combines TRBV29-1 with TRBJ2-3; TRBD1 is a possible D gene (6 bases). The length of the CDR3 is 15 residues. Trimming left V 1 base short and J 2 bases short, with 13 bases between. CDR1 and CDR2 from the germline V gene are SQVTM and ANQGSEA. CDR3 protein: CSVEAKGQHTDTQYF. DNA for the CDR3: TGCAGCGTTGAAGCCAAAGGACAGCACACAGATACGCAGTATTTT.

This CDR3 is CASSQESAGGLGYTF. In DNA form, the CDR3 reads TGCGCCAGCAGCCAAGAATCGGCAGGGGGCCTTGGCTACACCTTC. V is TRBV4-3 and J is TRBJ1-2, with 8 positions matching TRBD1. Germline trimming cut 0 bases from V and 7 bases from J; bases unmatched to any gene: 7. Germline V CDR1 and CDR2: LGHNA, YSLEER. The CDR3 spans 15 residues.

The V and J genes are TRBV7-2 and TRBJ2-2; D is uncertain. Trimming removed 5 bases at V and 0 bases at J, with 13 bases between. This CDR3 has 16 residues. Germline values: CDR1 SGHTA, CDR2 FQGNSA. The CDR3 DNA sequence: TGTGCCAGCAGCCCTCGTCGCGGCGCGAACACCGGGGAGCTGTTTTTT. Its protein product is CASSPRRGANTGELFF.

This rearrangement joins TRBV28 to TRBJ1-5; D is unresolved. Germline V gene sequence: CDR1 MDHEN, CDR2 SYDVKM. The germline V and J ends were trimmed by 6 bases and 6 bases, with 9 bases remaining between them. The CDR3 is made up of 12 amino acids. In nucleotides, the CDR3 is TGTGCCAGCAGGTATGAGAGTCAGCCCCAGCATTTT. This encodes CASRYESQPQHF.

The rearrangement links TRBV12-3 or TRBV12-4 to TRBJ2-3; D gene unclear. Trimming pared 6 bases from V and 5 bases from J, leaving 12 bases between. The CDR3 has 13 amino acids. CDR3 amino acids: CASRATLGDTQYF. The CDR3 bases are TGTGCCAGCAGAGCGACGCTTGGAGATACGCAGTATTTT.

The V and J genes are TRBV18 and TRBJ1-5; no definite D call. The V gene's germline CDR1 is KGHSH and CDR2 LQKENI. The CDR3 sequence is 15 residues long. Trimming took 3 bases from V and 1 from J, leaving 10 bases between them. The CDR3 loop is CASSPQQRSNQPQHF. CDR3 nucleotide sequence: TGTGCCAGCTCACCTCAACAGAGAAGCAATCAGCCCCAGCATTTT.

About this clone itself: The same CDR3 arises from other DNA sequences in this sample as well. V usage is TRBV28 and J usage is TRBJ2-7; 11 nucleotides line up with TRBD2. The CDR3 has 14 amino acids. The trim removed 5 bases at V and 3 bases at J, leaving 3 bases unmatched. Germline CDR1 and CDR2: MDHEN and SYDVKM. The CDR3 loop is CASSPGTSGYEQYF. CDR3 in DNA: TGTGCCAGCAGTCCTGGGACTAGCGGCTACGAGCAGTACTTC.

The CDR3 DNA reads TGCGCCAGCAGCCAAGCGACTAGCGGGCAAGAGACCCAGTACTTC. It codes for CASSQATSGQETQYF. This rearrangement joins TRBV4-3 to TRBJ2-5, with 10 bases that match TRBD2. CDR3 length: 15 residues. Germline V gene data show CDR1 as LGHNA and CDR2 as YSLEER. V gave up 1 base and J gave up 2 bases; unmatched junction bases: 1.

The chain couples TRBV4-1 to TRBJ2-5; D ambiguous. Germline V gene data show CDR1 as MGHRA and CDR2 as YSYEKL. The V end was cut by 6 bases, the J end by 5 bases, with 13 bases between. The CDR3 runs to 13 residues. The CDR3: CASSRLAAETQYF. Written as DNA, the CDR3 is TGCGCCAGCAGTCGACTCGCGGCGGAGACCCAGTACTTC.

The J gene is TRBJ2-7, the V gene TRBV11-2; 13 positions match TRBD2. J lost 4 bases, V lost 5 bases, and 8 bases had no gene match. Germline assignment: CDR1 SGHAT and CDR2 FQNNGV. The CDR3 consists of 16 residues. The CDR3, as DNA: TGTGCCAGCAGCGAAGACGGACTAGCGGGAGTGTACGAGCAGTACTTC. It translates to CASSEDGLAGVYEQYF.

V is TRBV2 and J is TRBJ2-1; no reliable D call. The CDR3 covers 12 residues. CDR1 is SNHLY, CDR2 FYNNEI, per germline. Trimming removed 3 bases from V and 9 bases from J, with 9 bases in between. Written as DNA, the CDR3 is TGTGCCAGCAGTGAGATGGCAGGTGAGCAGTTCTTC. Translated, it gives CASSEMAGEQFF.

This clone was seen a few times. The chain has TRBV9 and TRBJ1-1, with a possible D match to TRBD1 (6 bases). The V end lost 3 bases, the J end lost 1 base, and 13 bases lay between the germline ends. Germline CDR1 reads SGDLS; CDR2 reads YYNGEE. The length of the CDR3 is 15 residues. The CDR3 loop is CASSARQAPNTEAFF. CDR3 coding DNA: TGTGCCAGCAGCGCCAGACAGGCCCCGAACACTGAAGCTTTCTTT.

Details on this clone: At one end the junction does not follow the germline gene, possibly because of a read error. V gene TRBV3-1 (or the pseudogene TRBV3-2) combines with J gene TRBJ2-7; 8 nucleotides agree with TRBD1. The CDR3 sequence is 12 residues long. CDR1 and CDR2 (germline): LGHDT, YNNKEL (reference sequence). For the CDR3, the DNA is TGTGCCAGCAGCCTTCCCGGACAGGGAGCCCACTTC. This sequence encodes CASSLPGQGAHF.

This sequence joins TRBV3-1 (or the pseudogene TRBV3-2) and TRBJ2-2; perhaps TRBD1 as D (6 bases). CDR3 length equals 17 residues. V shed 1 base and J shed 5 bases, with 17 bases lying between them. The V gene's germline CDR1 is LGHDT and CDR2 YNNKEL (reference sequence). The CDR3 protein is CASSQGERTVRTGELFF. The DNA for the CDR3 is TGTGCCAGCAGCCAAGGGGAGAGGACAGTGAGAACCGGGGAGCTGTTTTTT.

This rearrangement joins TRBV4-1 to TRBJ2-7; 10 bases are shared with TRBD1. V lost 1 base and J lost 5; bases outside the gene matches: 8. Germline V gene data show CDR1 as MGHRA and CDR2 as YSYEKL. The CDR3 covers 16 residues. CDR3 in amino acids: CASSQALGGQGNEQYF. For the CDR3, the DNA is TGCGCCAGCAGCCAAGCACTCGGGGGACAGGGGAACGAGCAGTACTTC.

This clone was detected once. The chain couples TRBV3-1 (or the pseudogene TRBV3-2) to TRBJ2-7, with 7 bases matching TRBD1. CDR1 and CDR2 (germline): LGHDT, YNNKEL (reference sequence). CDR3 length equals 19 residues. V was clipped by 1 base and J by 2 bases; unmatched bases: 17. The CDR3 sequence: CASSQGGLERQGPPYEQYF. The CDR3 DNA follows: TGTGCCAGCAGCCAAGGCGGATTGGAGAGACAGGGTCCCCCCTACGAGCAGTACTTC.

The chain links TRBV19 to TRBJ1-5; D gene ambiguous. The germline CDR1 and CDR2 sequences are LNHDA and SQIVND (reference sequence). V was pared by 3 bases and J by 0 bases, with 9 bases between. CDR3 length equals 15 residues. The CDR3 nucleotides read TGTGCCAGTAGTATTTCTGTAAATAGCAATCAGCCCCAGCATTTT. This gives the protein CASSISVNSNQPQHF. The whole variable domain, filled in from reference TRBV19 and TRBJ1-5, reads DGGITQSPKYLFRKEGQNVTLSCEQNLNHDAMYWYRQDPGQGLRLIYYSQIVNDFQKGDIAEGYSVSREKKESFPLTVTSAQKNPTAFYLCASSISVNSNQPQHFGDGTRLSIL.

J is TRBJ2-3 and V is TRBV15, with D possibly matching TRBD1 (5 bases). This CDR3 has 15 amino acids. Per the germline V gene, CDR1 is LNHNV and CDR2 is YYDKDF (reference sequence). Deletions cut 5 bases from V and 1 base from J, with 13 bases between. The CDR3 sequence is CATSQGHLGTDTQYF. The CDR3 DNA follows: TGTGCCACCAGCCAGGGCCATCTAGGCACAGATACGCAGTATTTT.